This paragraph reports one T cell receptor beta chain. RNA was isolated and reverse transcribed to cDNA, the sequencing template. Produced via immunoSEQ multiplex PCR; TCRdb's table is partial and in-frame only. The sample includes 250,000 to 350,000 clones, over 45% of them seen just once. This specimen comes from a study of CD8+ T cells in alopecia areata. CDR1 is GTSNPN and CDR2 is SVGIG in the germline V gene (reference sequence). The CDR3 runs to 12 residues. The V gene end was trimmed by 3 bases and the J gene end by 5 bases; junction bases not matched to a gene: 3. Treatment noted: oral pan-JAK inhibitor, 5-10 mg twice daily.

This receptor was taken from a human donor with alopecia areata. The chain employs TRBV30 and TRBJ2-5, with 7 positions matching TRBD2. The material sequenced was CD4+ T cells sorted from blood, taken at week 52, from a patient treated with tofacitinib. This CDR3 reads CAWSRTSETQYF. For the CDR3, the DNA is TGTGCCTGGAGCCGGACTAGTGAGACCCAGTACTTC.